This T cell receptor (beta chain) was identified in a study of OX40 agonist ivuxolimab in advanced cancers. Sequencing was performed with immunoSEQ multiplex PCR; in TCRdb, only in-frame clones are kept and a portion is missing. The table lists more than 65,000 clones, less than 90% of them singletons, with under 1.1% in the top ten. This clone has only a few counts. The length of the CDR3 is 15 residues. J was trimmed by 2 bases and V by 2 bases; bases with no gene match: 2. From germline, CDR1 is SGDLS and CDR2 YYNGEE. Source: CD4+ or CD8+ T cells sorted from blood, taken in a trial of the OX40 agonist ivuxolimab. The chain couples TRBV9 to TRBJ1-2, with 11 bases lining up with TRBD1. This clonotype was sampled from an adult with an advanced solid tumor such as melanoma, head and neck, liver or kidney cancer. The CDR3 loop reads CASSVGQGANYGYTF. CDR3 nucleotide sequence: TGTGCCAGCAGCGTCGGACAGGGGGCAAACTATGGCTACACCTTC.